This TCR beta chain was documented in a study of T cells in Graves' hyperthyroidism and ophthalmopathy (dated by TCRdb to between 2019 and 2020). Regarding the study in general: Peripheral blood was collected at initial diagnosis, before any treatment. To identify distinguishing TCR V-J signatures, a discovery cohort of around 100 patients was used, comprising roughly 45 with Graves' ophthalmopathy and around 60 with stable Graves' hyperthyroidism. Prospective prediction of ophthalmopathy was tested in an independent validation cohort consisting of fewer than 20 hyperthyroidism patients and 17 patients who later progressed to ophthalmopathy. The roughly 100 discovery patients were randomly divided into training and test sets at a 7:3 ratio. Thyroid tissue and blood T-cell repertoires from about six Graves' hyperthyroidism patients were also compared in the study. After blood sampling, hyperthyroidism patients were treated with methimazole at a starting dose of 30 mg daily, and ophthalmopathy patients were treated with high-dose intravenous methylprednisolone. TCR Vbeta CDR3 sequencing of 135 peripheral blood samples (fewer than 45 ophthalmopathy, 75 or so hyperthyroidism and approximately 17 progressor patients) is reported in the paper.

Ophthalmopathy patients had moderately to severely active disease, with a Clinical Activity Score of 3 or more, a NOSPECS grade of 4 or more, and a disease duration of less than 3 months. Any patient with an uncontrolled infection, another autoimmune disease, pregnancy or lactation was excluded. Diagnoses were established on the basis of clinical symptoms, serum thyroxine and TRAb, thyroid ultrasound, and orbital computed tomography. Ficoll-Paque density gradient centrifugation was used to isolate PBMCs from about 9 ml of fresh peripheral blood. Trizol reagent was used to extract total RNA, and RNA quality was then checked on an Agilent 2100 Bioanalyzer. Paper-wide results and their limitations: No statistical method was used to set the sample size in advance, and investigators knew the group allocation. A model built on a 13 V-J signature distinguished ophthalmopathy from stable hyperthyroidism, reaching around 90% sensitivity and around 81% specificity in cross-validation and 80%/75% in testing. During validation, the model predicted progression to ophthalmopathy a median of about 5.9 months ahead of onset, with almost 71% sensitivity and roughly 72% specificity. Most expanded thyroid clonotypes (frequency above 0.001) were also detected in blood, a finding suggesting that blood repertoires may reflect thyroid immune responses.

Amplification of TCR beta CDR3 regions was carried out from RNA transcripts. A first-round RT-PCR of the TCR CDR3 used the HTBI primer set with the Qiagen OneStep RT-PCR kit. Libraries were constructed in a second round of multiplex PCR, after which size selection and purification were carried out. Paired-end sequencing of the libraries was performed with 100 bp reads on an Illumina HiSeq2000. The paper's processing steps were these. SOAPnuke was used to process the raw data, with reads discarded if the reads contained adapters or uncalled bases, had a mean Phred below 15, or lacked an exact constant-primer or identifier match. COPE v1.2.5 was used to merge high-quality paired reads, and clonotypes were defined as unique nucleotide sequences. MiTCR v1.1 was used to align clonotypes to the IMGT TRBV, TRBD and TRBJ reference segments. Analysis was restricted to V-J combinations with a frequency above 0.0001, which covered 99% to 99.2% of repertoires. The TCS score was defined as F50 (clonal expansion) divided by E x V (chaos), with BLOSUM62-based TCRdist calculated between CDR3 peptides within each V-J. Welch's t-statistics and random forest reduced some 510 V-J features to fewer than 15, which were used in a naive Bayes classifier (R e1071). TCRdb reprocessing: public reads trimmed at Q25 with fastp, clones called with MiXCR, in-frame beta chains kept. For every CDR3 protein sequence, its rows merge into one entry that carries the most common genes and DNA. Clone size and V and J calls follow TCRdb, not the original study. This sample comprises hundreds of thousands of distinct CDR3 sequences, more than 15% of them detected only once. The ten largest clones represent 3% to 4% of the sample.

From cysteine to phenylalanine, the CDR3 is 13 amino acids long. The entry retains the CDR3 DNA only, 39 bases that are in frame from base 1. CDR1 and CDR2, per the germline V gene, are SGHAT and FQNNGV. V ends up 6 bases short and J 6 bases short, with an unmatched junction base count of 5. This clonotype came up many times. The antigen it recognizes is unknown. No clone much larger than this one lies a single base away; base qualities are absent. The V and J genes are TRBV11-2 and TRBJ2-3; 8 bases in the junction line up with TRBD1. Source material: blood. This sequence was found in a woman in her thirties or forties with Graves' ophthalmopathy. The CDR3 loop reads CASSRTGGDTQYF. In nucleotide form, the sequence is TGTGCCAGCAGTCGTACAGGGGGGGATACGCAGTATTTT.